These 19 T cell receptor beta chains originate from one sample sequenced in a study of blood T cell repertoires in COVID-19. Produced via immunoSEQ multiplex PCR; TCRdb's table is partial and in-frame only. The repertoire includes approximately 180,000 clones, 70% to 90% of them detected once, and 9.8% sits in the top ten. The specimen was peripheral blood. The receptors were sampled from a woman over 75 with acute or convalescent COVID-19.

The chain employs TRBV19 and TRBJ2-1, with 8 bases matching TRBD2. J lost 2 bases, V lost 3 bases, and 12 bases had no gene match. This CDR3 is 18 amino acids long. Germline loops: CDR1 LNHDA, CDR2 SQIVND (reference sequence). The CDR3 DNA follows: TGTGCCAGTAGTATGGCTGGGGCTAGCGGGTTTGCCTACAATGAGCAGTTCTTC. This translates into CASSMAGASGFAYNEQFF.

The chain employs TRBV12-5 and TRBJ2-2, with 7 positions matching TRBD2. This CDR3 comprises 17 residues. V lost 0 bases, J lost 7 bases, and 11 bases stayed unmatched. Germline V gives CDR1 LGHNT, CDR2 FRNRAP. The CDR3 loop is CASGLVLALARGGELFF. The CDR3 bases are TGTGCTAGTGGTTTGGTACTAGCGCTCGCGAGGGGCGGGGAGCTGTTTTTT.

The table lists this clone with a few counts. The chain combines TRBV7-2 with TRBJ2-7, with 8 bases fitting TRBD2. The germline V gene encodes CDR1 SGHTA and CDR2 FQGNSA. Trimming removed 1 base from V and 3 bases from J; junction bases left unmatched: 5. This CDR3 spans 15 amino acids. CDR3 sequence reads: CASSLDGRDYYEQYF. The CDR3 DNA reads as TGTGCCAGCAGCTTAGACGGGAGGGATTACTACGAGCAGTACTTC.

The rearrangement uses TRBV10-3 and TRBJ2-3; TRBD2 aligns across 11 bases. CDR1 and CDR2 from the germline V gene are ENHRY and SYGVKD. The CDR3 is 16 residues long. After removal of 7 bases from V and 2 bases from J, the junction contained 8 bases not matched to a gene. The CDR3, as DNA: TGTGCCATCACTCGACAGACTAGCGGGGACACAGATACGCAGTATTTT. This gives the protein CAITRQTSGDTDTQYF.

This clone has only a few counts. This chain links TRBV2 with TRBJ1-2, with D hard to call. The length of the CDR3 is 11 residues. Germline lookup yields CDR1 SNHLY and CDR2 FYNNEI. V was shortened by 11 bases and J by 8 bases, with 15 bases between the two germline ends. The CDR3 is CAGQARGGYTF. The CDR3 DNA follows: TGTGCCGGGCAAGCGCGCGGGGGCTACACCTTC.

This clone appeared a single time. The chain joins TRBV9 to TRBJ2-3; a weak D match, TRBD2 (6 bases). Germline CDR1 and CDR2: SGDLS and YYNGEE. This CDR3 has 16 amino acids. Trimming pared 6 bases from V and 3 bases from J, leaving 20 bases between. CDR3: CASTRGRERGTDTQYF. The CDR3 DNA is TGTGCCAGCACCCGTGGTCGGGAGAGAGGAACAGATACGCAGTATTTT.

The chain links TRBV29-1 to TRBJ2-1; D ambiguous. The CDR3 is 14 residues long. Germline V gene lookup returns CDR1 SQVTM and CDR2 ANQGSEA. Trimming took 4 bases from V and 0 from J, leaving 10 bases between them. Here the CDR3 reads CSVVWWSSYNEQFF. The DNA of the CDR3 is TGCAGCGTTGTTTGGTGGAGCTCCTACAATGAGCAGTTCTTC.

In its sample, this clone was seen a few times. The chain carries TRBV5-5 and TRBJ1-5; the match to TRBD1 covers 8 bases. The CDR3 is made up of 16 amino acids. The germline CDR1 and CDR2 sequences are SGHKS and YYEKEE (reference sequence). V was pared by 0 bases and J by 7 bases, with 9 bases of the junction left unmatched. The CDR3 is CASSLAGQGMGQPQHF. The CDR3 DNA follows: TGTGCCAGCAGCTTGGCAGGACAGGGAATGGGACAGCCCCAGCATTTT.

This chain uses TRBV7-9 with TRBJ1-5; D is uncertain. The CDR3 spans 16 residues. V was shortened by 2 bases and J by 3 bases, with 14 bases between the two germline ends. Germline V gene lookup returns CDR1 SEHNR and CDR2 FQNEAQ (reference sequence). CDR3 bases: TGTGCCAGCAGCTTAACTTATGGCGGATCCAATCAGCCCCAGCATTTT. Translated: CASSLTYGGSNQPQHF.

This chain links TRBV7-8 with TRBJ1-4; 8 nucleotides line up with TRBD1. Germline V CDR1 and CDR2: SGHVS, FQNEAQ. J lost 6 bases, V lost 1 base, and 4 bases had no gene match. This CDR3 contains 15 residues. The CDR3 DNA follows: TGTGCCAGCAGCTTAGGAGGGACAGGTTATGAAAAACTGTTTTTT. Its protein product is CASSLGGTGYEKLFF.

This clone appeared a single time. CDR3 DNA: TGTGCCAGTCGGGGAAGGGCTGAAGCTTTCTTT. Protein product: CASRGRAEAFF. The rearrangement joins TRBV19 to TRBJ1-1; D is unclear. The CDR3 runs to 11 residues. V dropped 8 bases and J dropped 6 bases, with 10 bases sitting between them. CDR1 is LNHDA and CDR2 is SQIVND in the germline V gene (reference sequence).

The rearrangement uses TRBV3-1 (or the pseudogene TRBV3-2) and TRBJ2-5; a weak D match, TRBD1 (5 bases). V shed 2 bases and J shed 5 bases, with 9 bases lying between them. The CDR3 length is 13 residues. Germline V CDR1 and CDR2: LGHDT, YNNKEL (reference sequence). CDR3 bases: TGTGCCAGCAGCCAACAGGGCCGGGAGACCCAGTACTTC. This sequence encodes CASSQQGRETQYF.

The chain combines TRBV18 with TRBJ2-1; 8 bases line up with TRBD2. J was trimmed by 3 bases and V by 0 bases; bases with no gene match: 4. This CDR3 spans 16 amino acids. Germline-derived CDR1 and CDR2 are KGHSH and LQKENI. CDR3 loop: CASSPPTSDNYNEQFF. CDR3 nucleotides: TGTGCCAGCTCACCACCGACTAGCGATAACTACAATGAGCAGTTCTTC.

CDR3: CASSLSGGPTDTQYF. The CDR3 DNA reads as TGTGCCAGCAGCTTAAGCGGGGGCCCCACAGATACGCAGTATTTT. This chain links TRBV5-4 with TRBJ2-3; 8 bases are a match to TRBD2. Per germline, CDR1 SGHNT and CDR2 YYREEE (reference sequence). The CDR3 sequence is 15 residues long. V was clipped by 2 bases and J by 2 bases; unmatched bases: 4.

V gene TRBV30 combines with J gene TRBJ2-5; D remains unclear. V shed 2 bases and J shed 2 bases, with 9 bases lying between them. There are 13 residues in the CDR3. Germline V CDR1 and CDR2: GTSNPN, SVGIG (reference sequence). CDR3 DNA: TGTGCCTGGAGTCAGGCAGCTCAAGAGACCCAGTACTTC. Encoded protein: CAWSQAAQETQYF.

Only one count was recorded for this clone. In DNA, the CDR3 is TGTGCCATCAGTGACGGACAGGGGGAAGGTGGAAACACCATATATTTT. It yields the protein CAISDGQGEGGNTIYF. The V call is TRBV10-3, the J call TRBJ1-3; 10 bases map to TRBD1. Germline CDR1 ENHRY, CDR2 SYGVKD. The CDR3 is 16 amino acids. The V and J ends lost 3 bases and 3 bases, in that order; junction bases with no gene match: 5.

CDR3 in amino acids: CATSDPPEDYGYTF. For the CDR3, the DNA is TGTGCCACCAGTGATCCCCCCGAGGACTATGGCTACACCTTC. The rearrangement uses TRBV24-1 and TRBJ1-2; D remains unclear. Deletions cut 3 bases from V and 3 bases from J, with 10 bases between. The CDR3 length is 14 residues. Germline V gives CDR1 KGHDR, CDR2 SFDVKD.

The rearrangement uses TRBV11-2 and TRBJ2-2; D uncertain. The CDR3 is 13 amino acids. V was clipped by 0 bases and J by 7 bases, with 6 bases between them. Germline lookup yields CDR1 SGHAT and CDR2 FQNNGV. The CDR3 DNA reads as TGTGCCAGCAGCTTAGAGTGGCTCGGGGAGCTGTTTTTT. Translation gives CASSLEWLGELFF.

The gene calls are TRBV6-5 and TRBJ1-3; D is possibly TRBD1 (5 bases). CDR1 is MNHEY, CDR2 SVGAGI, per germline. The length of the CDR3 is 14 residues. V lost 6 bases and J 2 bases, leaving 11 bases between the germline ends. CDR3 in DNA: TGTGCCAGCAGCCGGGGGGTAGCTGGAAACACCATATATTTT. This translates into CASSRGVAGNTIYF.